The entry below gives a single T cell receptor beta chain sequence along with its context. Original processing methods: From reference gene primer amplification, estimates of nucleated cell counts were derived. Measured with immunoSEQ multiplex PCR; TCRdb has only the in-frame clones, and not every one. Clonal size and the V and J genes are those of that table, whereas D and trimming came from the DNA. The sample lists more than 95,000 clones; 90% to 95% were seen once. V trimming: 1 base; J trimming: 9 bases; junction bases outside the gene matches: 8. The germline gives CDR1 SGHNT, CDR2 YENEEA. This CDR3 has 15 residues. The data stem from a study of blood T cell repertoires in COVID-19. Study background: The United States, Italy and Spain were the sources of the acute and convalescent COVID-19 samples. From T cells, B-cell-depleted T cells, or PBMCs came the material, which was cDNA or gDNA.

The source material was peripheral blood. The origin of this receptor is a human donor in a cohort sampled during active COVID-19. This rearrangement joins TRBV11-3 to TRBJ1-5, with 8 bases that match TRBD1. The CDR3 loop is CASSLARDRLTPQHF. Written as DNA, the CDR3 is TGTGCCAGCAGCTTAGCGAGGGACAGGCTCACGCCCCAGCATTTT. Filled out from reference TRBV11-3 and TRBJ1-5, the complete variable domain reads EAGVVQSPRYKIIEKKQPVAFWCNPISGHNTLYWYLQNLGQGPELLIRYENEEAVDDSQLPKDRFSAERLKGVDSTLKIQPAELGDSAVYLCASSLARDRLTPQHFGDGTRLSIL.